The 24 T cell receptor beta chains below were found in one sample sequenced in a study of blood T cell repertoires in COVID-19. TCRdb keeps only in-frame clones here, not all; method: immunoSEQ multiplex PCR. The table shows about 120,000 clones, with approximately 80% occurring only once. The specimen was peripheral blood. The receptors were sampled from a human donor in a cohort sampled during active COVID-19.

The V and J genes are TRBV5-4 and TRBJ2-5; TRBD2 matches at 13 bases. The CDR3 extends over 15 amino acids. The J segment lost 5 bases and the V segment lost 1 base, leaving 2 bases of the junction unmatched. Germline V gene lookup returns CDR1 SGHNT and CDR2 YYREEE (reference sequence). This chain's CDR3 is CASSLTSGGVETQYF. CDR3 in DNA: TGTGCCAGCAGCTTGACTAGCGGGGGGGTGGAGACCCAGTACTTC.

The V call is TRBV3-1 (or the pseudogene TRBV3-2), the J call TRBJ2-1; 7 nucleotides align to TRBD1. Germline V gene lookup returns CDR1 LGHDT and CDR2 YNNKEL (reference sequence). CDR3 length: 13 amino acids. After removal of 4 bases from V and 9 bases from J, the junction contained 6 bases not matched to a gene. The CDR3, as DNA: TGTGCCAGCAGCCGTACAGGGGATGGTGAGCAGTTCTTC. It is translated as CASSRTGDGEQFF.

The CDR3 region has the DNA TGCGCCAGCAGCCTGGGACGGAGGGCGAACACCGGGGAGCTGTTTTTT. Translating it yields CASSLGRRANTGELFF. The chain links TRBV5-1 to TRBJ2-2; maybe TRBD2 (6 bases). CDR1 is SGHRS, CDR2 YFSETQ, per germline. The CDR3 contains 16 residues. Trimming removed 4 bases from V and 0 bases from J, with 13 bases in between.

This clone was picked up a small number of times. V and J are TRBV28 and TRBJ1-1, with TRBD1 as a possible D gene (6 bases). Trimming took off 5 bases at V and 1 base at J, with 8 bases between the two ends. From germline, CDR1 is MDHEN and CDR2 SYDVKM. The CDR3 covers 13 residues. Written as DNA, the CDR3 is TGTGCCAGCAGTCCGACAGGGAACACTGAAGCTTTCTTT. Amino acid sequence: CASSPTGNTEAFF.

The chain uses TRBV10-2 and TRBJ2-7, with a possible D match to TRBD2 (7 bases). CDR1 is WSHSY, CDR2 SAAADI, per germline. V was pared by 2 bases and J by 3 bases, with 23 bases between. This CDR3 region has 18 residues. The CDR3 region is CASSEGGGGGRGSYEQYF. CDR3 nucleotide sequence: TGCGCCAGCAGTGAGGGGGGCGGGGGAGGGAGAGGGAGCTACGAGCAGTACTTC.

CDR3 DNA: TGTGCCAGCTCACCATCCTGGAGGACTGAAGCTTTCTTT. The encoded protein is CASSPSWRTEAFF. The chain couples TRBV18 to TRBJ1-1; D not resolved. The V and J ends lost 2 bases and 5 bases respectively, with 9 bases between them. CDR3 size: 13 residues. The germline V gene has CDR1 KGHSH and CDR2 LQKENI. The full variable domain, its missing parts supplied by reference TRBV18 and TRBJ1-1, is NAGVMQNPRHLVRRRGQEARLRCSPMKGHSHVYWYRQLPEEGLKFMVYLQKENIIDESGMPKERFSAEFPKEGPSILRIQQVVRGDSAAYFCASSPSWRTEAFFGQGTRLTVV.

The genes are TRBV12-3 or TRBV12-4 and TRBJ1-1, with D possibly being TRBD1 (5 bases). Trimming removed 3 bases from V and 10 bases from J, with 15 bases in between. CDR3 size: 13 residues. The CDR3 loop is CASSLGGGNRAFF. In DNA, the CDR3 is TGTGCCAGCAGTTTGGGCGGGGGGAACAGAGCTTTCTTT.

The CDR3 sequence is CASSPMGQGTHGYTF. The CDR3 nucleotides read TGTGCCAGCTCACCAATGGGACAGGGTACCCATGGCTACACCTTC. The rearrangement links TRBV18 to TRBJ1-2, with 9 bases lining up with TRBD1. The V gene's germline CDR1 is KGHSH and CDR2 LQKENI. The length of the CDR3 is 15 residues. The junction had 7 bases not matched to a gene; V was cut back by 2 bases and J by 6 bases.

J is TRBJ2-3 and V is TRBV19; TRBD2 matches at 10 bases. V lost 6 bases and J lost 0; bases outside the gene matches: 12. Looked up from germline, CDR1 is LNHDA and CDR2 is SQIVND (reference sequence). The CDR3 totals 18 residues. The CDR3 DNA reads TGTGCCAGTAGGCCTCATTGGGGGACTAGCGAGAGCACAGATACGCAGTATTTT. It is translated as CASRPHWGTSESTDTQYF.

This clone has just one count. V is TRBV7-9 and J is TRBJ2-6; D unclear. The CDR3 spans 18 residues. The germline V gene encodes CDR1 SEHNR and CDR2 FQNEAQ (reference sequence). The V end lost 5 bases, the J end lost 1 base, and 18 bases lay between the germline ends. Written as DNA, the CDR3 is TGTGCCAGCAGCCCCTTAAGCCGTACGGTATCTGGGGCCAACGTCCTGACTTTC. Protein product: CASSPLSRTVSGANVLTF.

The V call is TRBV6-4, the J call TRBJ2-1; the match to TRBD2 covers 7 bases. J gave up 6 bases and V 6 bases, and 5 bases lay outside the gene matches. The germline V gene encodes CDR1 MRHNA and CDR2 SNTAGT. This CDR3 has 13 residues. This CDR3 reads CASSGGNFNEQFF. CDR3 bases: TGTGCCAGCAGCGGGGGGAACTTCAATGAGCAGTTCTTC.

This clone was seen only a few times. The chain joins TRBV7-2 to TRBJ1-4; D not certain. The V gene lost 5 bases and the J gene lost 4 bases, with 5 bases spanning the gap. Per the germline V gene, CDR1 is SGHTA and CDR2 is FQGNSA. CDR3 size: 12 residues. CDR3 amino acids: CASSKSNEKLFF. CDR3 DNA: TGTGCCAGCAGCAAGAGTAATGAAAAACTGTTTTTT. Looking up the rest from reference TRBV7-2 and TRBJ1-4 gives the full variable domain: GAGVSQSPSNKVTEKGKDVELRCDPISGHTALYWYRQSLGQGLEFLIYFQGNSAPDKSGLPSDRFSAERTGGSVSTLTIQRTQQEDSAVYLCASSKSNEKLFFGSGTQLSVL.

This chain connects TRBV5-1 to TRBJ2-3; D is perhaps TRBD1 (5 bases). CDR3 size: 16 residues. Trimming took off 0 bases at V and 4 bases at J, with 15 bases between the two ends. Germline V gene sequence: CDR1 SGHRS, CDR2 YFSETQ. The CDR3 protein is CASSLEGVRGADTQYF. The CDR3 DNA reads TGCGCCAGCAGCTTGGAAGGGGTTAGGGGTGCAGATACGCAGTATTTT.

The chain uses TRBV11-2 and TRBJ1-6; D gene unclear. Trimming pared 1 base from V and 7 bases from J, leaving 11 bases between. This CDR3 has 15 amino acids. Germline V gene data show CDR1 as SGHAT and CDR2 as FQNNGV. CDR3 DNA: TGTGCCAGCAGCTTAGTCGGCCTCGGGAATTCACCCCTCCACTTT. Its protein is CASSLVGLGNSPLHF.

The genes are TRBV14 and TRBJ2-7; D is undetermined. The CDR3 runs to 15 residues. Per germline, CDR1 SGHDN and CDR2 FVKESK. The germline V and J ends were trimmed by 1 base and 3 bases, with 13 bases remaining between them. The CDR3 DNA is TGTGCCAGCAGCCAAGGAATCGGATACTACTACGAGCAGTACTTC. Encoded protein: CASSQGIGYYYEQYF.

This chain uses TRBV19 with TRBJ1-5, with 9 bases identical to TRBD1. CDR1 LNHDA and CDR2 SQIVND come from the germline V gene (reference sequence). Losses at the gene ends were 7 bases for V and 6 bases for J; bases not matched to a gene: 7. This CDR3 comprises 14 residues. The CDR3 DNA is TGTGCCAGTACCCGGACAGGGGAAGGTCAGCCCCAGCATTTT. Its translation is CASTRTGEGQPQHF.

By frequency in the sample, this clone is medium-sized. The chain employs TRBV9 and TRBJ2-7, with D possibly matching TRBD1 (6 bases). The CDR3 is 12 residues long. Trimming removed 4 bases from V and 3 bases from J, with 8 bases in between. Germline V gene sequence: CDR1 SGDLS, CDR2 YYNGEE. The chain's CDR3 is CASSRDNYEQYF. The CDR3 DNA is TGTGCCAGCAGCCGGGACAACTACGAGCAGTACTTC. The full variable domain, completed using reference TRBV9 and TRBJ2-7, is DSGVTQTPKHLITATGQRVTLRCSPRSGDLSVYWYQQSLDQGLQFLIQYYNGEERAKGNILERFSAQQFPDLHSELNLSSLELGDSALYFCASSRDNYEQYFGPGTRLTVT.

This clone was detected a few times. The chain is built from TRBV5-6 and TRBJ2-7; 13 nucleotides align to TRBD2. There are 16 residues in the CDR3. J gave up 3 bases and V 4 bases, and 7 bases lay outside the gene matches. The germline V gene has CDR1 SGHDT and CDR2 YYEEEE. The CDR3: CASSQGLAGAIYEQYF. In DNA form, the CDR3 reads TGTGCCAGCAGCCAAGGACTAGCGGGAGCAATCTACGAGCAGTACTTC.

V is TRBV27 and J is TRBJ2-7; D possibly corresponds to TRBD2 (5 bases). CDR3 length: 12 amino acids. Germline loops: CDR1 MNHEY, CDR2 SMNVEV (reference sequence). With 8 bases removed from V and 1 base from J, the gap between germline ends came to 9 bases. The CDR3 spells CASGGGSYEQYF. The DNA of the CDR3 is TGTGCCAGCGGTGGAGGTTCCTACGAGCAGTACTTC.

The chain combines TRBV6-5 with TRBJ1-3; no clear D gene. The CDR3 runs 13 residues. Germline CDR1 and CDR2: MNHEY and SVGAGI. Trimming removed 8 bases at V and 4 bases at J, with 12 bases between. CDR3 sequence (DNA): TGTGCCAGCCCCGTCTTATCCGGAAACACCATATATTTT. It is translated as CASPVLSGNTIYF.

The V call is TRBV18, the J call TRBJ2-7, with D tentatively TRBD2 (6 bases). The germline CDR1 and CDR2 sequences are KGHSH and LQKENI. V was clipped by 2 bases and J by 3 bases, with 8 bases between them. This CDR3 has 13 amino acids. CDR3 sequence reads: CASSPGTHYEQYF. Here the CDR3 DNA reads TGTGCCAGCTCACCAGGGACTCACTACGAGCAGTACTTC.

This chain joins TRBV6-5 and TRBJ1-4, with 9 bases identical to TRBD1. V lost 5 bases, J lost 5 bases, and 6 bases stayed unmatched. This CDR3 spans 15 amino acids. The germline V gene encodes CDR1 MNHEY and CDR2 SVGAGI. The CDR3 DNA follows: TGTGCCAGCAGTCTCACGGGACAGGGAAATGAAAAACTGTTTTTT. As protein: CASSLTGQGNEKLFF.

The chain employs TRBV27 and TRBJ1-5; unclear D gene. V was shortened by 5 bases and J by 4 bases, with 12 bases between the two germline ends. Germline-derived CDR1 and CDR2 are MNHEY and SMNVEV (reference sequence). The CDR3 sequence is 14 residues long. This CDR3 reads CASSPGGWNQPQHF. In DNA form, the CDR3 reads TGTGCCAGCAGTCCTGGAGGGTGGAATCAGCCCCAGCATTTT.

This clone was counted a few times. The chain links TRBV19 to TRBJ2-7, with 9 bases that match TRBD2. Germline trimming cut 2 bases from V and 2 bases from J; bases unmatched to any gene: 4. Germline CDR1 reads LNHDA; CDR2 reads SQIVND (reference sequence). This CDR3 has 15 residues. This CDR3 reads CASSILTSGAYEQYF. CDR3 in DNA: TGTGCCAGTAGTATATTGACTAGCGGAGCCTACGAGCAGTACTTC.